The 25 T cell receptor beta chains given below trace back to one sample, sequenced in a study of metastatic and nonmetastatic thyroid tumors. All patients were untreated before thyroid surgery. With MiXCR, TCRdb called clones anew from the PCR reads. The data contain over 30,000 clones, over 20% of them seen just once; the ten biggest clones take up approximately 3%. The specimen sequenced was tumor tissue. These receptors all stem from a male donor with papillary thyroid cancer or a benign thyroid nodule (not recorded which). Some clones in this sample may be carry-over from other donors' samples.

As regards this clone: It may be a read error: a sequence one base away is much more abundant. The CDR3 loop is CSALRPTWGNEQFF. The CDR3, as DNA: TGCAGCGCTCTACGCCCGACATGGGGCAATGAGCAGTTCTTC. The chain carries TRBV29-1 and TRBJ2-1; no reliable D call. Germline loops: CDR1 SQVTM, CDR2 ANQGSEA. The length of the CDR3 is 14 residues. Between the trimmed V and J ends, which lost 7 bases and 6 bases, there was a span of 19 bases.

This clone was observed at least ten times. The chain links TRBV30 to TRBJ2-1; TRBD2 agrees at 9 bases. V shed 0 bases and J 4 bases; nucleotides not matched to a gene: 7. Germline V CDR1 and CDR2: GTSNPN, SVGIG (reference sequence). CDR3 length: 16 residues. The CDR3 sequence is CAWSVRGRANYNEQFF. CDR3 nucleotide sequence: TGTGCCTGGAGTGTACGCGGGAGGGCCAATTACAATGAGCAGTTCTTC.

Turning to this clone: It may be a read error: a sequence one base away is much more abundant. The chain has TRBV12-3 or TRBV12-4 and TRBJ2-5; a possible D gene is TRBD1 (5 bases). The CDR3 consists of 14 residues. Trimming pared 8 bases from V and 5 bases from J, leaving 18 bases between. In DNA, the CDR3 is TGTGCCAGCCTCCGAGCAGGGTTTGTGGAGACCCAGTACTTC. This encodes CASLRAGFVETQYF.

This clone was recorded at least ten times. J is TRBJ1-6 and V is TRBV3-1; D might be TRBD1 (5 bases). The germline V and J ends were trimmed by 4 bases and 10 bases, with 17 bases remaining between them. Germline CDR1 is LGHDT and CDR2 is YNNKEL (reference sequence). This CDR3 comprises 15 residues. The CDR3 sequence is CASSRSRVLGSPLHF. The CDR3 DNA is TGTGCCAGCAGCCGATCCAGGGTTCTCGGATCACCCCTCCACTTT.

This clone appeared a few times. At one of its ends the junction is not consistent with the germline gene, which may arise from a read error. The chain carries TRBV28 and TRBJ2-7; 7 nucleotides align to TRBD2. The CDR3 spans 16 residues. The germline V gene has CDR1 MDHEN and CDR2 SYDVKM. The CDR3 sequence is CASILAGEYIPHEQYF. The CDR3 DNA is TGCGCCAGCATACTGGCGGGGGAATATATTCCCCACGAGCAGTACTTC.

This clone was seen ten or more times. The chain recombines TRBV4-1 with TRBJ2-4; no clear D gene. Per germline, CDR1 MGHRA and CDR2 YSYEKL. This CDR3 is built from 13 residues. The V end lost 1 base, the J end lost 5 bases, and 6 bases lay between the germline ends. The CDR3 nucleotides read TGCGCCAGCAGCCAAGTTCAAGAAAACATTCAGTACTTC. Translation: CASSQVQENIQYF.

This chain uses TRBV2 with TRBJ2-7; D is uncertain. Trimming removed 0 bases at V and 6 bases at J, with 18 bases between. The CDR3 covers 16 residues. Germline values: CDR1 SNHLY, CDR2 FYNNEI. CDR3 in DNA: TGTGCCAGCAGTGAAGCAAGGCTACCGGCGTTTCGCGAGCAGTACTTC. Protein: CASSEARLPAFREQYF.

V is TRBV14 and J is TRBJ1-1; TRBD1 is a possible D gene (5 bases). The CDR3 covers 15 residues. The V gene lost 7 bases and the J gene lost 1 base, with 16 bases spanning the gap. Germline V CDR1 and CDR2: SGHDN, FVKESK. CDR3 sequence (DNA): TGTGCCAGCAACTGTGGTGCAGGGAGGAACACTGAAGCTTTCTTT. Its protein is CASNCGAGRNTEAFF.

This clone was picked up many times. This chain links TRBV18 with TRBJ2-1; D is perhaps TRBD2 (5 bases). V lost 0 bases and J 0 bases, leaving 12 bases between the germline ends. CDR3 length: 17 residues. Germline-derived CDR1 and CDR2 are KGHSH and LQKENI. CDR3 in DNA: TGTGCCAGCTCACCACCGATAAGCGGAGGCTCCTACAATGAGCAGTTCTTC. Translated: CASSPPISGGSYNEQFF.

The rearrangement links TRBV11-2 to TRBJ2-1, with 8 nucleotides matching TRBD2. The CDR3 has 17 amino acids. The junction had 11 bases not matched to a gene; V was cut back by 5 bases and J by 2 bases. Germline CDR1 reads SGHAT; CDR2 reads FQNNGV. CDR3 amino acids: CASSPQRVTSAYNEQFF. The CDR3 nucleotides read TGTGCCAGCAGCCCACAGAGAGTGACTAGCGCCTACAATGAGCAGTTCTTC.

This clone was observed at least ten times. V gene TRBV4-2 combines with J gene TRBJ2-2; 15 bases are shared with TRBD2. The germline CDR1 and CDR2 sequences are LGHNA and YNFKEQ. The CDR3 covers 17 residues. Trimming cost V 4 bases and J 5 bases; bases outside gene matches: 5. This CDR3 reads CASSLVGLAGGTGELFF. In DNA, the CDR3 is TGTGCCAGCAGCCTAGTGGGACTAGCGGGAGGAACCGGGGAGCTGTTTTTT.

The chain couples TRBV5-4 to TRBJ1-2, with D possibly being TRBD1 (5 bases). Trimming took 4 bases from V and 4 from J, leaving 17 bases between them. This CDR3 has 15 residues. From germline, CDR1 is SGHNT and CDR2 YYREEE (reference sequence). CDR3 loop: CASSPEWGLGYGYTF. The DNA for the CDR3 is TGTGCCAGCAGCCCCGAGTGGGGCCTGGGCTATGGCTACACCTTC.

The sample holds a few counts of this clone. The gene calls are TRBV6-1 and TRBJ1-1; D ambiguous. V lost 7 bases to trimming and J lost 11 bases, with 17 bases between them. Germline V gene data show CDR1 as MNHNS and CDR2 as SASEGT. This CDR3 contains 12 residues. In DNA, the CDR3 is TGTGCCAGCATCCCAGACGGACGGCGGGCTTTCTTT. Protein product: CASIPDGRRAFF.

J is TRBJ2-7 and V is TRBV12-3 or TRBV12-4; D is perhaps TRBD1 (6 bases). Trimming shortened V by 2 bases and J by 0 bases, and 17 bases separated the two germline ends. The CDR3 contains 17 residues. This chain's CDR3 is CASSLWVGDKPSYEQYF. DNA of the CDR3: TGTGCCAGCAGTTTATGGGTAGGGGACAAACCCTCCTACGAGCAGTACTTC.

This chain links TRBV6-2 or TRBV6-3 with TRBJ2-5; possible D gene TRBD1, 5 bases. CDR1 and CDR2 (germline): MNHEY, SVGEGT. The CDR3 is made up of 14 amino acids. V was clipped by 7 bases and J by 12 bases, with 24 bases between them. Here the CDR3 reads CASNRWQGDENKYF. The CDR3 nucleotides are TGTGCCAGCAACCGTTGGCAGGGTGACGAGAACAAGTACTTC.

This clone was observed many times. This chain joins TRBV5-1 and TRBJ2-2, with D uncertain. From germline, CDR1 is SGHRS and CDR2 YFSETQ. V gave up 3 bases and J gave up 7 bases, with 10 bases separating them. This CDR3 comprises 13 residues. The CDR3 spells CASSSKLNGELFF. Written as DNA, the CDR3 is TGCGCCAGCAGCTCGAAGCTAAACGGGGAGCTGTTTTTT.

The sample holds many counts of this clone. This chain joins TRBV14 and TRBJ1-4; 9 positions agree with TRBD1. CDR3 length: 15 residues. Germline V CDR1 and CDR2: SGHDN, FVKESK. V was pared by 2 bases and J by 8 bases, with 6 bases of the junction left unmatched. CDR3 sequence: CASSQMGQGREKLFF. CDR3 coding DNA: TGTGCCAGCAGCCAAATGGGACAGGGAAGAGAAAAACTGTTTTTT.

The chain uses TRBV28 and TRBJ1-1; D is unclear. From germline, CDR1 is MDHEN and CDR2 SYDVKM. The V end lost 6 bases, the J end lost 8 bases, and 13 bases lay between the germline ends. CDR3 length: 12 residues. CDR3 region: CASSRILREAFF. CDR3 DNA: TGTGCCAGCAGCCGAATCCTACGAGAAGCTTTCTTT.

In its sample, this clone was seen a few times. A read error may explain this, as a much larger clone is one base away. J is TRBJ2-7 and V is TRBV6-1, with 7 bases identical to TRBD2. The CDR3 consists of 14 residues. Per germline, CDR1 MNHNS and CDR2 SASEGT. The CDR3 DNA reads as TGTGTCAGCAGACGATCTAGCGGAGGGATGGAGCAGTACTTC. It yields the protein CVSRRSSGGMEQYF.

This clone was picked up many times. The V gene is TRBV20-1, the J gene TRBJ1-6, with a tentative D call TRBD1 (5 bases). With 0 bases removed from V and 9 bases from J, the gap between germline ends came to 12 bases. The germline V gene encodes CDR1 DFQATT and CDR2 SNEGSKA (reference sequence). This CDR3 has 14 residues. The CDR3 sequence: CSARDWQGGSPLHF. DNA for the CDR3: TGCAGTGCTAGAGATTGGCAGGGTGGTTCACCCCTCCACTTT.

This clone occurred many times. The chain couples TRBV4-3 to TRBJ2-1, with D possibly being TRBD2 (6 bases). Trimming left V 0 bases short and J 2 bases short, with 17 bases between. The CDR3 sequence is 18 residues long. The V gene's germline CDR1 is LGHNA and CDR2 YSLEER. The CDR3 protein is CASSQESRGSSTYNEQFF. The CDR3 DNA sequence: TGCGCCAGCAGCCAAGAGAGTCGGGGGAGTAGCACCTACAATGAGCAGTTCTTC.

This clone was seen at least ten times. J is TRBJ1-5 and V is TRBV12-3 or TRBV12-4; TRBD1 matches at 7 bases. Losses at the gene ends were 3 bases for V and 5 bases for J; bases not matched to a gene: 1. The CDR3 is 13 amino acids. CDR3 DNA sequence: TGTGCCAGCAGTTTTCAGGGGGATCAGCCCCAGCATTTT. Protein: CASSFQGDQPQHF.

This clone was counted once. This chain uses TRBV24-1 with TRBJ2-2; D remains ambiguous. The CDR3 covers 15 residues. Trimming stripped 1 base from V and 6 bases from J, with 11 bases between. The germline gives CDR1 KGHDR, CDR2 SFDVKD. The CDR3 sequence is CATSDLAGRSGELFF. Written as DNA, the CDR3 is TGTGCCACCAGTGATTTAGCAGGAAGGTCCGGGGAGCTGTTTTTT.

This clone was counted ten times or more. This chain joins TRBV19 and TRBJ2-6; perhaps D is TRBD1 or TRBD2 (5 bases each). V lost 4 bases and J lost 0, with 13 bases in between. CDR1 is LNHDA and CDR2 is SQIVND in the germline V gene (reference sequence). The CDR3 totals 17 residues. Here the CDR3 reads CASSRDPGPSGANVLTF. CDR3 bases: TGTGCCAGTAGTAGGGATCCGGGGCCCTCTGGGGCCAACGTCCTGACTTTC.

The rearrangement uses TRBV20-1 and TRBJ2-3; D may be TRBD2 (7 bases). V dropped 6 bases and J dropped 1 base, with 20 bases sitting between them. Germline CDR1 DFQATT, CDR2 SNEGSKA (reference sequence). CDR3 length: 16 amino acids. CDR3 region: CSAAGARLAGTDTQYF. The CDR3 DNA sequence: TGCAGTGCCGCAGGGGCTAGGCTAGCGGGCACAGATACGCAGTATTTT.